This T cell receptor (beta chain) was captured in a study of blood T cell repertoires in COVID-19. Study at large: T cells, B-cell-depleted T cells, or PBMCs provided the cDNA or gDNA that served as material.

The CDR3 extends over 14 amino acids. V gave up 0 bases and J gave up 4 bases; unmatched junction bases: 3. Germline loops: CDR1 SGHDT, CDR2 YYEEEE. Only in-frame clones appear in the TCRdb table, and some are missing; sequencing was by immunoSEQ multiplex PCR. Here the sample spans a few hundred thousand clones, 86% being singletons. Sequencing was carried out using peripheral blood. The sequence was obtained from a woman aged 45-65 years with acute or convalescent COVID-19. The chain employs TRBV5-6 and TRBJ2-5, with 7 bases aligning to TRBD1. The CDR3 DNA is TGTGCCAGCAGCTTGGAGGGGGCGGGAGAGACCCAGTACTTC. This codes for CASSLEGAGETQYF.